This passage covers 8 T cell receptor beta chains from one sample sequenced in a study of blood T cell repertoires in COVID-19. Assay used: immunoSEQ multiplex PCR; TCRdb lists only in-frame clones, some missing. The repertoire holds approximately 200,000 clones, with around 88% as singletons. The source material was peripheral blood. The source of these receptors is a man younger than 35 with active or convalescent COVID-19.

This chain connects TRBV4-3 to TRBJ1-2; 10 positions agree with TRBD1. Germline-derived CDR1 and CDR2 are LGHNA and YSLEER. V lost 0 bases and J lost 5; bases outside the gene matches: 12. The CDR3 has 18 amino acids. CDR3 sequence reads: CASSQDSSGTGALYGYTF. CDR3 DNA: TGCGCCAGCAGCCAAGATAGTTCTGGGACAGGGGCGTTGTATGGCTACACCTTC.

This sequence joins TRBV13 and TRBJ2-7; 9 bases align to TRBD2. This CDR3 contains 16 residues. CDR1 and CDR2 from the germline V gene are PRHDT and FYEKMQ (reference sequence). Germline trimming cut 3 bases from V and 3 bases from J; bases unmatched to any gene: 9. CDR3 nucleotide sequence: TGTGCCAGCAGCTTGAATCCGGGACTAGCAATCTACGAGCAGTACTTC. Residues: CASSLNPGLAIYEQYF. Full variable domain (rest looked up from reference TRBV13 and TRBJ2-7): AAGVIQSPRHLIKEKRETATLKCYPIPRHDTVYWYQQGPGQDPQFLISFYEKMQSDKGSIPDRFSAQQFSDYHSELNMSSLELGDSALYFCASSLNPGLAIYEQYFGPGTRLTVT.

CDR3 amino acids: CASSVGTGYDEQYF. CDR3 coding DNA: TGTGCCAGCAGTGTTGGGACAGGGTACGACGAGCAGTACTTC. The rearrangement uses TRBV2 and TRBJ2-7; 9 bases are a match to TRBD1. The CDR3 length is 14 residues. The junction had 6 bases not matched to a gene; V was cut back by 4 bases and J by 5 bases. CDR1 and CDR2 (germline): SNHLY, FYNNEI.

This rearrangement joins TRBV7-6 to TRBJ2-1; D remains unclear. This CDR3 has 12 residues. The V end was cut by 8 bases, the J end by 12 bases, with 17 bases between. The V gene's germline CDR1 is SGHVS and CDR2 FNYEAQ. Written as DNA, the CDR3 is TGTGCCAGCGCGCCACAGTGGTCCCGGCAGTTCTTC. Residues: CASAPQWSRQFF.

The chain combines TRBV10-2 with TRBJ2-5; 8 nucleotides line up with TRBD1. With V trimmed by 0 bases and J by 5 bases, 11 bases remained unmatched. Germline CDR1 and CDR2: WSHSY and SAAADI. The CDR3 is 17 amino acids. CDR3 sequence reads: CASSESRTGPGFETQYF. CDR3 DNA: TGCGCCAGCAGTGAGTCGCGGACAGGGCCAGGCTTCGAGACCCAGTACTTC.

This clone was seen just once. This CDR3 is CASSQWGSGSSETQYF. The CDR3 DNA reads as TGTGCCAGCAGCCAATGGGGTAGCGGGAGTTCGGAGACCCAGTACTTC. V usage is TRBV3-1 (or the pseudogene TRBV3-2) and J usage is TRBJ2-5; TRBD2 matches 9 bases. In germline, CDR1 is LGHDT, CDR2 YNNKEL (reference sequence). The CDR3 has 16 residues. The J segment lost 5 bases and the V segment lost 2 bases, leaving 9 bases of the junction unmatched.

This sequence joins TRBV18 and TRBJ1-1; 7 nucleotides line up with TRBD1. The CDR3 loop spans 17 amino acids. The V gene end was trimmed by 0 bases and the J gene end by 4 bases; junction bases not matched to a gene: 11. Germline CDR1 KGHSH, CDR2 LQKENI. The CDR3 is CASSPPWLGTVSTEAFF. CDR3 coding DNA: TGTGCCAGCTCACCACCATGGCTTGGGACAGTAAGCACTGAAGCTTTCTTT. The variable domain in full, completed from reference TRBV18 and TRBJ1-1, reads NAGVMQNPRHLVRRRGQEARLRCSPMKGHSHVYWYRQLPEEGLKFMVYLQKENIIDESGMPKERFSAEFPKEGPSILRIQQVVRGDSAAYFCASSPPWLGTVSTEAFFGQGTRLTVV.

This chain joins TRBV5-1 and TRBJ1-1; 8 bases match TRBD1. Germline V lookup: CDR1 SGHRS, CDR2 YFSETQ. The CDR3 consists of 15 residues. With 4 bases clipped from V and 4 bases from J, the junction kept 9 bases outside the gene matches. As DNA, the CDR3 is TGCGCCAGCAGCCAAGGTACAGGGGGGGCCACTGAAGCTTTCTTT. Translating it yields CASSQGTGGATEAFF.